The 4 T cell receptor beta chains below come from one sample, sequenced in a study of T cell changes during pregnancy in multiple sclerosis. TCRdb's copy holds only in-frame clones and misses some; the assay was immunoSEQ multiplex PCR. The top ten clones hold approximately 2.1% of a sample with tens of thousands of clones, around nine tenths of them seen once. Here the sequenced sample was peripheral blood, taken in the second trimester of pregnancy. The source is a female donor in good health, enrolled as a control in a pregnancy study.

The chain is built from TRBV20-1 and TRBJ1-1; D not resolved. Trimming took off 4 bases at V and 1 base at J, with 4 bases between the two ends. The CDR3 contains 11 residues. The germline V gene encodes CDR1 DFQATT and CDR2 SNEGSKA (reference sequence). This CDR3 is CSATWNTEAFF. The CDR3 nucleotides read TGCAGTGCTACTTGGAACACTGAAGCTTTCTTT.

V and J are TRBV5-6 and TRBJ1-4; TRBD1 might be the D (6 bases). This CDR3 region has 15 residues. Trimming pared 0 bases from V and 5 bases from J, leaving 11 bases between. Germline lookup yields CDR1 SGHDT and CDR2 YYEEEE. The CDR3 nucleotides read TGTGCCAGCAGCTTGGGAACAGGGCCAAATGAAAAACTGTTTTTT. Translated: CASSLGTGPNEKLFF.

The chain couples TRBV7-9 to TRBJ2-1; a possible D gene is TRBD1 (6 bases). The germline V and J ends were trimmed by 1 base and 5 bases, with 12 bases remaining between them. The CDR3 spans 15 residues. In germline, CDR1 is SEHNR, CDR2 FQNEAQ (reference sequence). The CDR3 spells CASSLVSGVHNEQFF. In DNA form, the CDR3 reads TGTGCCAGCAGCTTAGTGTCAGGGGTCCACAATGAGCAGTTCTTC.

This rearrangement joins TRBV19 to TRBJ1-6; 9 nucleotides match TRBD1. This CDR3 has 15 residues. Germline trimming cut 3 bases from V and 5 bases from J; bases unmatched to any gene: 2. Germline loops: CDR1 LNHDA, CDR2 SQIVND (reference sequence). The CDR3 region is CASSIGTGHNSPLHF. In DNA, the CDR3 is TGTGCCAGTAGTATTGGGACAGGGCATAATTCACCCCTCCACTTT. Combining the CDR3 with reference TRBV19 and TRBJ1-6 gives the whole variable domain DGGITQSPKYLFRKEGQNVTLSCEQNLNHDAMYWYRQDPGQGLRLIYYSQIVNDFQKGDIAEGYSVSREKKESFPLTVTSAQKNPTAFYLCASSIGTGHNSPLHFGNGTRLTVT.